A selection of T cell receptor beta chains follows, all from one sample in a study of cytotoxic CD8 clonotypes in ibrutinib-treated CLL. The table came from immunoSEQ multiplex PCR; TCRdb's copy has only in-frame clones and leaves some out. The table has over 100,000 clones, 45% to 65% seen once. The sequencing here drew on PBMCs, taken after 24 months of ibrutinib treatment. These receptors were obtained from a human donor with chronic lymphocytic leukemia. Both conserved end residues are part of each CDR3. A D gene is named only where the DNA matches it firmly. Not all rows give a size; the values are once, few, many and, for expanded clones, a class.

v_gene	abundance	d_gene	j_gene	len	CDR3aa	CDR3nt
TRBV11-2	.	TRBD1	TRBJ2-7	14	CASTTTGGGYEQYF	TGTGCCAGCACCACGACAGGGGGAGGCTACGAGCAGTACTTC
TRBV2	.	TRBD2	TRBJ2-1	14	CASGGGTSRNEQFF	TGTGCCAGCGGGGGGGGTACCAGTCGCAATGAGCAGTTCTTC
TRBV2	.	.	TRBJ2-1	15	CASSGGQSSYNEQFF	TGTGCCAGCAGTGGGGGCCAGAGCTCCTACAATGAGCAGTTCTTC
TRBV10-3	.	.	TRBJ2-2	15	CAISESGVDTGELFF	TGTGCCATCAGTGAGTCGGGGGTTGACACCGGGGAGCTGTTTTTT
TRBV6-1	.	TRBD1	TRBJ2-1	15	CASSEQGVGYNEQFF	TGTGCCAGCAGTGAACAGGGGGTCGGCTACAATGAGCAGTTCTTC
TRBV7-3	.	.	TRBJ2-3	14	CASSLTASDQPQYF	TGTGCCAGCAGCTTAACGGCCTCTGACCAGCCGCAGTATTTT
TRBV6-6	few	TRBD1	TRBJ1-2	14	CASRGQEISYGYTF	TGTGCCAGCAGAGGACAGGAAATCAGCTATGGCTACACCTTC
TRBV5-1	once	.	TRBJ1-4	14	CASSLSTANEKLFF	TGCGCCAGCAGCTTGTCGACCGCTAATGAAAAACTGTTTTTT
TRBV30	few	.	TRBJ1-1	13	CAWSVSGPREAFF	TGTGCCTGGAGTGTAAGTGGGCCGAGGGAAGCTTTCTTT
TRBV4-1	few	.	TRBJ1-6	19	CASSQDRNRPNWNNSPLHF	TGCGCCAGCAGCCAAGATCGAAACAGGCCGAACTGGAATAATTCACCCCTCCACTTT
TRBV11-1	.	TRBD2	TRBJ2-3	15	CASSSHAGGTDTQYF	TGTGCCAGCAGCTCCCATGCGGGGGGTACTGATACGCAGTATTTT
TRBV7-3	.	TRBD1	TRBJ2-3	16	CASSSLGQGVTDTQYF	TGTGCCAGCAGCTCTCTCGGACAGGGAGTAACAGATACGCAGTATTTT
TRBV6-6	.	.	TRBJ1-3	14	CASRATPAGNTIYF	TGTGCCAGCCGGGCAACGCCTGCTGGAAACACCATATATTTT
TRBV5-1	.	TRBD1	TRBJ1-2	17	CASSLALFETGAYGYTF	TGCGCCAGCAGCTTGGCCCTGTTTGAGACAGGGGCTTACGGCTACACCTTC
TRBV6-5	.	.	TRBJ2-7	16	CASSYSWTHTVYEQYF	TGTGCCAGCAGTTACTCCTGGACACACACTGTCTACGAGCAGTACTTC
TRBV5-5	.	.	TRBJ1-1	15	CASSLTRSGITEAFF	TGTGCCAGCAGCTTGACGCGCTCGGGGATCACTGAAGCTTTCTTT
TRBV30	.	.	TRBJ2-1	12	CAWGEMVNEQFF	TGTGCCTGGGGGGAAATGGTCAATGAGCAGTTCTTC
TRBV4-3	once	TRBD1	TRBJ1-5	17	CASSQPVGGQGRQPQHF	TGCGCCAGCAGCCAACCCGTAGGGGGACAGGGTCGTCAGCCCCAGCATTTT
TRBV5-1	many	.	TRBJ2-1	16	CASRPRQDLSHNEQFF	TGCGCCAGCAGACCCCGACAGGACCTATCTCACAATGAGCAGTTCTTC
TRBV6-1	.	.	TRBJ1-2	11	CASSEFRGYTF	TGTGCCAGCAGTGAGTTCAGGGGCTACACCTTC
TRBV4-2	.	.	TRBJ1-5	15	CASSQEYGAIMPQHF	TGTGCCAGCAGCCAAGAGTACGGCGCAATCATGCCCCAGCATTTT
TRBV14	many	TRBD1	TRBJ1-2	17	CASSLNHEGASIYGYTF	TGTGCCAGCAGCCTAAATCACGAGGGGGCAAGTATCTATGGCTACACCTTC
TRBV28	.	TRBD1	TRBJ1-4	15	CASGRTGASNEKLFF	TGTGCCAGCGGCCGGACAGGGGCCAGCAATGAAAAACTGTTTTTT
TRBV7-2	few	.	TRBJ1-2	15	CASSLAHREFYGYTF	TGTGCCAGCAGCTTAGCCCACAGGGAGTTTTATGGCTACACCTTC
TRBV6-6	.	.	TRBJ1-2	13	CASSYGGGRGYTF	TGTGCCAGCAGTTATGGGGGGGGACGAGGCTACACCTTC
TRBV28	.	.	TRBJ2-2	16	CASSLGGGGTAGELFF	TGTGCCAGCAGTCTGGGCGGTGGGGGAACGGCCGGGGAGCTGTTTTTT
TRBV21-1	.	.	TRBJ2-7	16	CASSKAWTSELYEQYF	TGTGCCAGCAGCAAAGCCTGGACTAGCGAGCTCTACGAGCAGTACTTC
TRBV27	.	.	TRBJ1-5	14	CASSLSPGRQPQHF	TGTGCCAGCAGTTTATCGCCCGGGCGGCAGCCCCAGCATTTT
TRBV30	.	.	TRBJ1-2	13	CAWSPRGGYGYTF	TGTGCCTGGAGTCCGCGGGGCGGCTATGGCTACACCTTC
TRBV5-1	.	TRBD1	TRBJ1-2	15	CASSLEVGRGNGYTF	TGCGCCAGCAGCTTGGAGGTCGGCAGGGGGAATGGCTACACCTTC
TRBV6-1	.	.	TRBJ1-2	13	CASNTGRAYGYTF	TGTGCCAGCAACACCGGCAGGGCCTATGGCTACACCTTC
TRBV7-9	few	.	TRBJ1-6	15	CASSLSGSYNSPLHF	TGTGCCAGCAGCTTATCAGGGTCCTATAATTCACCCCTCCACTTT
TRBV7-2	.	TRBD1	TRBJ2-2	15	CASRTDRANTGELFF	TGTGCCAGCAGAACGGACAGGGCGAACACCGGGGAGCTGTTTTTT
TRBV28	few	.	TRBJ2-7	15	CASSPPTGTTYEQYF	TGTGCCAGCAGTCCCCCGACAGGCACTACCTACGAGCAGTACTTC
TRBV7-9	.	.	TRBJ2-1	10	CASPDGEQFF	TGTGCCAGCCCCGACGGGGAGCAGTTCTTC
TRBV9	.	TRBD1	TRBJ1-2	15	CASSVDSTGGGGYTF	TGTGCCAGCAGCGTAGATTCGACAGGGGGCGGTGGCTACACCTTC
TRBV29-1	few	.	TRBJ1-2	11	CSVLSTYGYTF	TGCAGCGTTCTCTCCACATATGGCTACACCTTC
TRBV6-1	.	TRBD1	TRBJ1-1	14	CASSDPTRGPEAFF	TGTGCCAGCAGTGATCCCACCAGGGGGCCTGAAGCTTTCTTT
TRBV30	few	.	TRBJ2-7	14	CAGMLGGSTYEQYF	TGTGCCGGAATGTTGGGGGGAAGTACCTACGAGCAGTACTTC
TRBV15	many	.	TRBJ2-7	14	CATGRDNLPYEQYF	TGTGCCACCGGTCGGGACAACTTACCCTACGAGCAGTACTTC
TRBV6-1	.	TRBD2	TRBJ2-7	16	CASSEASLAGAGEQYF	TGTGCCAGCAGTGAAGCTTCGCTAGCGGGGGCGGGGGAGCAGTACTTC
TRBV25-1	.	.	TRBJ2-5	15	CASSEYGQATLSQYF	TGTGCCAGCAGTGAATACGGTCAGGCAACGCTGTCCCAGTACTTC
TRBV5-8	.	.	TRBJ2-7	16	CASSSPPTGISYEQYF	TGTGCCAGCAGCTCGCCGCCGACAGGAATCTCCTACGAGCAGTACTTC
TRBV7-9	.	.	TRBJ2-1	15	CASSLGHHSYNEQFF	TGTGCCAGCAGCTTGGGACACCACTCCTACAATGAGCAGTTCTTC
TRBV4-1	.	TRBD2	TRBJ2-1	14	CASRLAGQYNEQFF	TGCGCCAGCAGGCTAGCGGGACAGTACAATGAGCAGTTCTTC